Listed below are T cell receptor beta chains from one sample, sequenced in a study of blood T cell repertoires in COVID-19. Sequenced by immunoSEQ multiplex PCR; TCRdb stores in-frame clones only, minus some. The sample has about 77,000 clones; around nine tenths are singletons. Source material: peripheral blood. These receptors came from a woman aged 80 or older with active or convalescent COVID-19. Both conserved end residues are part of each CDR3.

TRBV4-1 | CASSQEGAGRTGKQFF
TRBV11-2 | CASSLGQGASGGQPQHF
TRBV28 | CASSSGGINSPLHF
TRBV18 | CASSPPLAVSYEQYF
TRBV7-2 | CASSLVGGGNQPQHF
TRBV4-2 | CASSQSIRETQYF
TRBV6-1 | CASSGLAGARYDNEQFF
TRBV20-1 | CSASWGQGYEQYF
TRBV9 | CASSVTATNEKLFF
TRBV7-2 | CASTPGDPRDTEAFF
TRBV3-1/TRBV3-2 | CASSQETGRSGNTIYF
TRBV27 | CASSQVGLAGGDTQYF
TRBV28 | CASRTGGVEKLFF
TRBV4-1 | CASSQGRLGADTQYF
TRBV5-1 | CASSLEGGGGYTF
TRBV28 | CASSLGTGYTF
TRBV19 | CASSMGTGSYEQYF
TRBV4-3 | CASSQEKRGGDEQFF
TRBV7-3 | CASSRAGGSDNEQFF
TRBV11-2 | CASSSYRAKGTQYF
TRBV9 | CASTPYSGRTDTEAFF
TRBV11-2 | CASSPLSEAFF
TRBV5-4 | CASSLSGAYEQYF
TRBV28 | CASSFLSQGVGYTIYF
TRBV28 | CASSSGLLWEQYF
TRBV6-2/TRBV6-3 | CASSYGAGYEKLFF
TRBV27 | CASSPGPRGYEQYF
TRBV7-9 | CASSWGGSYNEQFF
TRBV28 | CASSLSGTKRRYEKLFF
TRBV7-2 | CASSPTWTGSPYGYTF
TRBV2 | CASSRRPPSGLNTGELFF
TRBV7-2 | CASSSTRGQSTEAFF
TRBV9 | CASSAPALAGWVDTQYF
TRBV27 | CASSLYGRGSYEQYF
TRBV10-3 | CAISVRQLSTDTQYF
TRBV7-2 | CASSPPGTGVHEQYF
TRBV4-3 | CASSQDLASGRLTSTDTQYF
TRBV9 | CASSVGTGDNSPLHF
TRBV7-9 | CASSTRQLSTDTQYF
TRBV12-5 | CASGLVRWTGPAGGNSPLHF
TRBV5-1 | CASSLGVTSVTDTQYF